This T cell receptor beta chain was obtained from a study of T-cell reconstitution after alpha-beta-depleted transplantation in children. The library targeted TCRbeta and was prepared with unique molecular identifiers. One entry per CDR3 protein results from TCRdb running MiXCR on the PCR reads. The data contain 600,000 to 700,000 distinct CDR3 sequences, about 15% of them singletons. This clonotype was seen a handful of times. The CDR3 covers 17 residues. V lost 4 bases and J 0 bases, leaving 13 bases between the germline ends. Germline-derived CDR1 and CDR2 are SGHTA and FQGNSA. The sample was PBMCs from the stem cell graft donor, taken from the stem cell graft. The receptor comes from a human donor who donated a stem cell graft to a child with acute myeloid leukemia. The rearrangement links TRBV7-2 to TRBJ2-6; the D gene is possibly TRBD1 (6 bases). CDR3 loop: CASSSDRLYSGANVLTF. The CDR3 nucleotides read TGTGCCAGCAGCTCGGACAGATTATACTCTGGGGCCAACGTCCTGACTTTC.